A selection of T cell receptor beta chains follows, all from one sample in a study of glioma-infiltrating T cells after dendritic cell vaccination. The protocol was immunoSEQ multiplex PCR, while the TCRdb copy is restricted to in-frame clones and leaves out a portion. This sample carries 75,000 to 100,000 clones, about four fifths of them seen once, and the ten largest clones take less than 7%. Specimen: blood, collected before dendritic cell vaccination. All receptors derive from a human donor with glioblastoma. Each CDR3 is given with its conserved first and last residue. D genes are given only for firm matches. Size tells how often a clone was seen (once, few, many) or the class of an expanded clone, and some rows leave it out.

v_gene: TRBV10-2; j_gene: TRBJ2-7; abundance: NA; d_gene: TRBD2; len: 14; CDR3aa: CATTERESSYEQYF; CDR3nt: TGCGCCACCACCGAGCGGGAGAGCTCCTACGAGCAGTACTTC
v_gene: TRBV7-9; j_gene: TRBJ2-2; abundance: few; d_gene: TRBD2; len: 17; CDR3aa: CASSLGTSGPETGELFF; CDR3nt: TGTGCCAGCAGCCTGGGCACTAGCGGCCCTGAGACCGGGGAGCTGTTTTTT
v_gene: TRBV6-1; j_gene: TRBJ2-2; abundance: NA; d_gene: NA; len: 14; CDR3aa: CASSVEWGAGELFF; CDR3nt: TGTGCCAGCAGTGTGGAGTGGGGGGCCGGGGAGCTGTTTTTT
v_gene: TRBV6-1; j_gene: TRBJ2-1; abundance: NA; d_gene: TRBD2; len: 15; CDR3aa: CASRPSGGAVGEQFF; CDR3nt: TGTGCCAGCAGACCTAGCGGGGGGGCGGTAGGTGAGCAGTTCTTC
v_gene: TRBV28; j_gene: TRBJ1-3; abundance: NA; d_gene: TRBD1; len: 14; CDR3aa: CASSFLTGLNTIYF; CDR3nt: TGTGCCAGCAGCTTTTTGACAGGGCTAAACACCATATATTTT
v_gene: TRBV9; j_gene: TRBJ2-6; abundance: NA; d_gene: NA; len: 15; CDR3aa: CASSVGGFGANVLTF; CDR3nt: TGTGCCAGCAGCGTAGGCGGGTTTGGGGCCAACGTCCTGACTTTC
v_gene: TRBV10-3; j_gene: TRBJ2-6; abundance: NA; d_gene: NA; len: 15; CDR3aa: CAISPGGPGANVLTF; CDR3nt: TGTGCCATCAGCCCCGGGGGACCTGGGGCCAACGTCCTGACTTTC
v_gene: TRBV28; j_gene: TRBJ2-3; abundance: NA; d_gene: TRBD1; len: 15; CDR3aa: CASSTSGQSTDTQYF; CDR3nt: TGTGCCAGCAGTACATCGGGACAGAGCACAGATACGCAGTATTTT
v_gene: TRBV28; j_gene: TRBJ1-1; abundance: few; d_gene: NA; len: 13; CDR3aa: CASRGEGNTEAFF; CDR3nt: TGTGCCAGCAGGGGAGAGGGGAACACTGAAGCTTTCTTT
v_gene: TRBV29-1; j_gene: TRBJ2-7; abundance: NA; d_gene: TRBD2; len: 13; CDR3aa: CSVRTSGTYEQYF; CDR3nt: TGCAGCGTGCGGACTAGCGGCACCTACGAGCAGTACTTC